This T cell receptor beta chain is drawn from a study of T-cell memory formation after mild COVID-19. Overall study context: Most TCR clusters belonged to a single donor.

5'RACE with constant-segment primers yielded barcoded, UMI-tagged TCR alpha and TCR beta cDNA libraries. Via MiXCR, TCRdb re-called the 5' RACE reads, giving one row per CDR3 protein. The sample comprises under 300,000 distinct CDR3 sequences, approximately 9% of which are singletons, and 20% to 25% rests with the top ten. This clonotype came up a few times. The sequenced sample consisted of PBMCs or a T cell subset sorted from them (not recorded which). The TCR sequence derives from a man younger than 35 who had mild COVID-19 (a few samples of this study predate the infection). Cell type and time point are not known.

CDR3 bases: TGCAGTGCTAGAGATGGTGAGCAGTTCTTC. Its protein is CSARDGEQFF. V usage is TRBV20-1 and J usage is TRBJ2-1; no definite D call. Trimming stripped 0 bases from V and 9 bases from J, with 3 bases between. This CDR3 spans 10 amino acids. The germline V gene has CDR1 DFQATT and CDR2 SNEGSKA (reference sequence).